Below, 2 T cell receptor beta chains from the same sample are listed, as sequenced in a study of T cell responses to AZD1222 COVID-19 vaccine. TCRdb's copy holds only in-frame clones and misses some; the assay was immunoSEQ multiplex PCR. The table records approximately 180,000 clones, approximately 90% of them present only once. This sample comprised peripheral blood, obtained on day 0 of AZD1222 vaccination. The receptors stem from an adult in good health.

Regarding this clone: Other nucleotide sequences in the sample specify the same CDR3. The rearrangement joins TRBV2 to TRBJ1-5; D is ambiguous. Deletions cut 2 bases from V and 6 bases from J, with 8 bases between. The V gene's germline CDR1 is SNHLY and CDR2 FYNNEI. The CDR3 length is 13 residues. This chain's CDR3 is CASSEFLGQPQHF. In DNA, the CDR3 is TGTGCCAGCAGTGAATTTTTAGGTCAGCCCCAGCATTTT. Full variable domain (rest looked up from reference TRBV2 and TRBJ1-5): EPEVTQTPSHQVTQMGQEVILRCVPISNHLYFYWYRQILGQKVEFLVSFYNNEISEKSEIFDDQFSVERPDGSNFTLKIRSTKLEDSAMYFCASSEFLGQPQHFGDGTRLSIL.

This clone was seen only a few times. The chain couples TRBV7-3 to TRBJ1-1, with D maybe TRBD1 (6 bases). The CDR3 has 13 amino acids. The V end lost 4 bases, the J end lost 2 bases, and 8 bases lay between the germline ends. Germline V gene sequence: CDR1 SGHTA, CDR2 FQGTGA. The chain's CDR3 is CASSSDSNTEAFF. The DNA for the CDR3 is TGTGCCAGCAGCTCGGACAGCAACACTGAAGCTTTCTTT.